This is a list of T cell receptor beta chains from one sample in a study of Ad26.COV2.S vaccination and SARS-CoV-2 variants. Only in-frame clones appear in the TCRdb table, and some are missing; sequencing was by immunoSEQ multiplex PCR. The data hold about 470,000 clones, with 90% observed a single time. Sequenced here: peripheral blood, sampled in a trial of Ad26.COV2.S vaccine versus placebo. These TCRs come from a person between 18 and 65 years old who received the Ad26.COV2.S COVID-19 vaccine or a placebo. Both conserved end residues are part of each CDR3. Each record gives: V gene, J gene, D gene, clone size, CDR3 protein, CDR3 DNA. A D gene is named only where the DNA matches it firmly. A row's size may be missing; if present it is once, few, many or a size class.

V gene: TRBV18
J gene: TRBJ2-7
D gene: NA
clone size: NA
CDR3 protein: CASSPQVAREQYF
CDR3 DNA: TGTGCCAGCTCACCACAAGTAGCGAGGGAGCAGTACTTC

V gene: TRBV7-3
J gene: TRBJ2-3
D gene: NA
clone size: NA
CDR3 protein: CASSLAIIGSKADTQYF
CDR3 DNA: TGTGCCAGCAGCTTAGCAATCATAGGGAGCAAGGCAGATACGCAGTATTTT

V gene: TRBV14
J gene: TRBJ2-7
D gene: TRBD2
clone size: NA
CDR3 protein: CASSQAAPSGRYEQYF
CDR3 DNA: TGTGCCAGCAGCCAAGCCGCTCCTAGCGGGAGGTACGAGCAGTACTTC

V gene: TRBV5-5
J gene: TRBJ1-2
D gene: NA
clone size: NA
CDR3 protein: CASSSDSGYGYTF
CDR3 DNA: TGTGCCAGCAGCAGCGACAGCGGATATGGCTACACCTTC

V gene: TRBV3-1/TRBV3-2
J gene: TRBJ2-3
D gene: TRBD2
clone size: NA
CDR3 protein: CASSFTSASTDTQYF
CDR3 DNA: TGTGCCAGCAGCTTCACTAGCGCTAGCACAGATACGCAGTATTTT

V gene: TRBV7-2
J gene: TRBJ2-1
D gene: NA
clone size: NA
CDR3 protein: CASRGLAYNEQFF
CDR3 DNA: TGTGCCAGCAGGGGGCTAGCGTACAATGAGCAGTTCTTC

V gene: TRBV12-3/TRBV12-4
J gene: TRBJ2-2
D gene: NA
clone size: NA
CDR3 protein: CASSLLRPGELFF
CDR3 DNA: TGTGCCAGCAGTTTATTGCGGCCCGGGGAGCTGTTTTTT

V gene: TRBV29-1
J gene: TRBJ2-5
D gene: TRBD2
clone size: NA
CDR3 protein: CSVSGVGGGTQYF
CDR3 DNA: TGCAGCGTTAGCGGGGTTGGGGGGGGTACCCAGTACTTC

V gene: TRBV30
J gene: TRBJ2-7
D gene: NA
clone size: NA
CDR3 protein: CALSGSSYEQYF
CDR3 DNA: TGTGCTCTAAGCGGGTCCTCCTACGAGCAGTACTTC

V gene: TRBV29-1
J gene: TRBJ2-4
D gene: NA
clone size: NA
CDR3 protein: CSVELPGAKNIQYF
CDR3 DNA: TGCAGCGTTGAGCTTCCGGGGGCCAAAAACATTCAGTACTTC

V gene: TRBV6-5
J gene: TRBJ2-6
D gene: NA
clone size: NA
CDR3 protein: CASSRPGAGANVLTF
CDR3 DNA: TGTGCCAGCAGCAGACCAGGGGCTGGGGCCAACGTCCTGACTTTC

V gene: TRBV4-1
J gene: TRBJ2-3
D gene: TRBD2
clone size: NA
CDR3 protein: CASGDRSGRYTDTQYF
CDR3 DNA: TGCGCCAGCGGCGACCGTAGCGGGAGGTATACAGATACGCAGTATTTT

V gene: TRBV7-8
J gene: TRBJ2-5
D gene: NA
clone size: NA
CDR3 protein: CASSLEPGQETQYF
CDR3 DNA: TGTGCCAGCAGCTTAGAGCCGGGGCAAGAGACCCAGTACTTC

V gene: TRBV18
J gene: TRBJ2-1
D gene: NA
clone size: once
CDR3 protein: CASSQQGGEQFF
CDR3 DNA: TGTGCCAGCTCACAACAGGGCGGTGAGCAGTTCTTC

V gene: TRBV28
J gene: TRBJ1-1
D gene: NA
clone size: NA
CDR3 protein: CASSLPGQNTEAFF
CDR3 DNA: TGTGCCAGCAGTTTGCCGGGACAGAACACTGAAGCTTTCTTT

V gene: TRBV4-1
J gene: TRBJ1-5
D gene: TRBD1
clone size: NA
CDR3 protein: CASSYDPPGQVIRPQHF
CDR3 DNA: TGCGCCAGCAGCTATGACCCCCCGGGACAGGTAATCAGGCCCCAGCATTTT

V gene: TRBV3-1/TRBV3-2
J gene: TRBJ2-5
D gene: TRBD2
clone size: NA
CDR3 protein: CASSRTSGRRETQYF
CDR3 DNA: TGTGCCAGCAGTCGGACTAGCGGGAGGAGGGAGACCCAGTACTTC

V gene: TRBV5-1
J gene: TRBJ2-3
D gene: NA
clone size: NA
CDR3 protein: CASSSPNAGTDTQYF
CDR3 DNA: TGCGCCAGCAGCTCCCCCAACGCGGGCACAGATACGCAGTATTTT

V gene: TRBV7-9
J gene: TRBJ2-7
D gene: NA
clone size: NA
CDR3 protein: CASSLVGIYEQYF
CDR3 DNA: TGTGCCAGCAGCTTAGTAGGCATTTACGAGCAGTACTTC

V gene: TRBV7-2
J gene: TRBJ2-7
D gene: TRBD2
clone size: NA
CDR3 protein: CASSFGSGLAVYEQYF
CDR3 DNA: TGTGCCAGCAGCTTCGGCTCGGGACTAGCGGTATACGAGCAGTACTTC

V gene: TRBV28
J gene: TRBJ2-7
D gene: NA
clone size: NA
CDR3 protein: CASSFGDRTGEQYF
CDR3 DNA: TGTGCCAGCAGTTTTGGCGACAGGACGGGCGAGCAGTACTTC

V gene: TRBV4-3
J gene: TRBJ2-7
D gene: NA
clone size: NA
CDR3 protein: CTSSYRCIQETSYEQYF
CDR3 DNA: NA

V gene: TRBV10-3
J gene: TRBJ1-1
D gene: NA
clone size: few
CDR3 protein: CAISGRSGMNTEAFF
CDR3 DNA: TGTGCCATCAGTGGACGGTCAGGGATGAACACTGAAGCTTTCTTT

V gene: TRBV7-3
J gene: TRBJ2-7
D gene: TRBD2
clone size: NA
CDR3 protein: CASSLTQMGLADQEQYF
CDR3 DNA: TGTGCCAGCAGCTTAACGCAGATGGGACTAGCGGACCAGGAGCAGTACTTC

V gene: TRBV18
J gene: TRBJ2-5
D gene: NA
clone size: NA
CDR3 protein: CASSPPSLVGETQYF
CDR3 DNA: TGTGCCAGCTCACCACCTAGTCTAGTAGGAGAGACCCAGTACTTC